This entry lists 12 T cell receptor beta chains sequenced from one sample in a study of PD-1 blockade in classical Hodgkin lymphoma. The patients all showed relapse after autologous stem cell transplantation, while their brentuximab vedotin exposure varied. TCRdb's table, derived via immunoSEQ multiplex PCR, lists solely in-frame clones and lacks some. The sample lists tens of thousands of clones; approximately 74% were seen once. The sample consisted of peripheral blood mononuclear cells (PBMCs), taken before the second cycle of nivolumab. These receptors all come from a human donor with classical Hodgkin lymphoma.

This chain uses TRBV7-9 with TRBJ1-2; unclear D gene. Trimming removed 5 bases at V and 6 bases at J, with 10 bases between. The CDR3 runs 12 residues. Germline CDR1 is SEHNR and CDR2 is FQNEAQ (reference sequence). The CDR3 nucleotides are TGTGCCAGCAGCCCCCAGTCGGATGGCTACACCTTC. Translation gives CASSPQSDGYTF.

The chain joins TRBV5-6 to TRBJ1-1; D uncertain. This CDR3 comprises 13 residues. The V end lost 3 bases, the J end lost 6 bases, and 12 bases lay between the germline ends. Germline V gene sequence: CDR1 SGHDT, CDR2 YYEEEE. The CDR3 loop reads CASSSRTYPEAFF. As DNA, the CDR3 is TGTGCCAGCAGCTCTCGGACTTACCCTGAAGCTTTCTTT.

This rearrangement joins TRBV7-9 to TRBJ1-2; TRBD1 is a possible D gene (6 bases). The V end lost 0 bases, the J end lost 7 bases, and 15 bases lay between the germline ends. CDR3 length equals 15 residues. Germline V gives CDR1 SEHNR, CDR2 FQNEAQ (reference sequence). CDR3 nucleotides: TGTGCCAGCAGCTTAGCGGGACTACAGGGTTTTGGCTACACCTTC. Translated: CASSLAGLQGFGYTF.

The chain is built from TRBV10-3 and TRBJ2-7; no definite D call. Germline V gene sequence: CDR1 ENHRY, CDR2 SYGVKD. Trimming left V 7 bases short and J 2 bases short, with 9 bases between. There are 12 residues in the CDR3. The CDR3, as DNA: TGTGCCATCAACGACCAGGCCTACGAGCAGTACTTC. It is translated as CAINDQAYEQYF.

The sample holds a few counts of this clone. The chain uses TRBV4-3 and TRBJ1-5; TRBD1 is a possible D gene (5 bases). Germline V gene lookup returns CDR1 LGHNA and CDR2 YSLEER. The CDR3 loop spans 15 amino acids. Trimming removed 0 bases from V and 5 bases from J, with 11 bases in between. This CDR3 is CASSQDLDNYQPQHF. CDR3 bases: TGCGCCAGCAGCCAAGATTTGGACAACTATCAGCCCCAGCATTTT.

This chain connects TRBV28 to TRBJ2-7; D not certain. CDR1 and CDR2 from the germline V gene are MDHEN and SYDVKM. V lost 4 bases to trimming and J lost 0 bases, with 7 bases between them. The CDR3 spans 13 residues. This chain's CDR3 is CASSSAVSYEQYF. The CDR3, as DNA: TGTGCCAGCAGTTCCGCAGTCTCCTACGAGCAGTACTTC.

The chain carries TRBV19 and TRBJ2-6; D remains ambiguous. The germline V gene has CDR1 LNHDA and CDR2 SQIVND (reference sequence). This CDR3 is built from 16 residues. V was trimmed by 7 bases and J by 4 bases, leaving 17 bases between them. DNA of the CDR3: TGTGCCAGTATGATCGGCGGCCCTGGAGGGGCCAACGTCCTGACTTTC. Residues: CASMIGGPGGANVLTF. Together with reference TRBV19 and TRBJ2-6, the CDR3 gives the full variable domain: DGGITQSPKYLFRKEGQNVTLSCEQNLNHDAMYWYRQDPGQGLRLIYYSQIVNDFQKGDIAEGYSVSREKKESFPLTVTSAQKNPTAFYLCASMIGGPGGANVLTFGAGSRLTVL.

The V and J genes are TRBV5-1 and TRBJ2-5, with 7 bases lining up with TRBD1. Judging by the DNA end, TRBJ2-7 fits better; the J call may be wrong. The CDR3 is made up of 14 amino acids. Germline V gives CDR1 SGHRS, CDR2 YFSETQ. CDR3 DNA: TGCGCCAGCAGCTTGGCAGGGGGATCCTACGAGCAGTACTTC. Translated, it gives CASSLAGGSYEQYF.

By its share, this clone is medium-sized. CDR3 in DNA: TGTGCCAGTAGTATCGGTGCCGGGGTCGCAGACGAGCAGTACTTC. This sequence encodes CASSIGAGVADEQYF. The V call is TRBV19, the J call TRBJ2-7; the D gene is possibly TRBD2 (5 bases). V lost 3 bases, J lost 5 bases, and 17 bases lay in between. Germline values: CDR1 LNHDA, CDR2 SQIVND (reference sequence). This CDR3 is 15 amino acids long. The full variable domain, rest sourced from reference TRBV19 and TRBJ2-7, is DGGITQSPKYLFRKEGQNVTLSCEQNLNHDAMYWYRQDPGQGLRLIYYSQIVNDFQKGDIAEGYSVSREKKESFPLTVTSAQKNPTAFYLCASSIGAGVADEQYFGPGTRLTVT.

This clone was seen a single time. V gene TRBV19 combines with J gene TRBJ2-3, with 9 bases identical to TRBD2. The germline V gene encodes CDR1 LNHDA and CDR2 SQIVND (reference sequence). J lost 3 bases, V lost 0 bases, and 7 bases had no gene match. This CDR3 contains 17 residues. CDR3 bases: TGTGCCAGTAGTATAGATCTCTCGCGGGGGGGGACAGATACGCAGTATTTT. Amino acids: CASSIDLSRGGTDTQYF.

This clone appeared a few times. The chain combines TRBV27 with TRBJ1-6, with a weak D call TRBD1 (5 bases). Trimming shortened V by 0 bases and J by 10 bases, and 10 bases separated the two germline ends. The CDR3 has 14 amino acids. The germline CDR1 and CDR2 sequences are MNHEY and SMNVEV (reference sequence). CDR3 amino acids: CASSLSGGFSPLHF. CDR3 nucleotides: TGTGCCAGCAGTTTATCGGGGGGGTTCTCACCCCTCCACTTT.

This rearrangement joins TRBV7-2 to TRBJ2-7, with D perhaps matching TRBD2 (6 bases). In germline, CDR1 is SGHTA, CDR2 FQGNSA. The CDR3 contains 14 residues. V was pared by 3 bases and J by 1 base, with 10 bases between. DNA for the CDR3: TGTGCCAGCAGCTTGGACTACATATCCTACGAGCAGTACTTC. It yields the protein CASSLDYISYEQYF.